Given below is one T cell receptor beta chain in context. Its antigen is as yet unknown. The data were taken from a study of cytomegalovirus exposure and HLA in healthy donors. Study results and limitations: A prior analysis recorded that most TCR beta V segments were productive about 90% or about 30% of the time.

The donors were healthy bone marrow donors. The PCR contained 60 Vbeta and 13 Jbeta primers. Repertoires were generated with immunoSEQ multiplex PCR, while TCRdb's copy carries only in-frame clones and drops some. In the table there are about 93,000 clones, about 80% of which are singletons. V shed 3 bases, J shed 0 bases, and the junction held 7 bases outside the gene matches. The CDR3 loop spans 16 amino acids. Germline V lookup: CDR1 SGHDN, CDR2 FVKESK. The J gene is TRBJ2-7, the V gene TRBV14, with 8 bases matching TRBD1. Sequenced: PBMCs. The receptor was derived from a man in his thirties or forties in good health and CMV-seronegative. Written as DNA, the CDR3 is TGTGCCAGCAGCCACCTCCGGACAGGGAGCTCCTACGAGCAGTACTTC. This translates into CASSHLRTGSSYEQYF.